A single T cell receptor beta chain is shown here with its context. Its antigen is as yet unknown. CD45RO-negative cells were positively selected for CCR7, leaving out terminally differentiated effector memory CD45RA+ cells. All donors qualified as healthy HIV-negative adults and had experienced no recent acute infections or vaccinations. The protocol was immunoSEQ multiplex PCR, while the TCRdb copy is restricted to in-frame clones and leaves out a portion. The sample lists roughly 590,000 clones; around 95% were seen once. This record belongs to a study of shared clonotypes between healthy human individuals. The wider study: The cohort had a couple of women and a few men, ages 18 to 49. Regarding the study as a whole: On the whole, naive subsets had larger estimated richness than memory subsets had. Rarefaction analysis demonstrated incomplete sorted-subset sequencing notwithstanding large depth.

Trimming cost V 3 bases and J 2 bases, with 5 bases left between them. CDR1 is MNHEY, CDR2 SMNVEV, per germline (reference sequence). This CDR3 comprises 14 residues. Sequencing was performed on naive CD8+ T cells sorted from blood. The J gene is TRBJ2-6, the V gene TRBV27; D is unresolved. This clonotype was obtained from a woman aged 25 to 39 in good health. CDR3 DNA sequence: TGTGCCAGCAGTTTGTCCGCTGGGGCCAACGTCCTGACTTTC. This gives the protein CASSLSAGANVLTF.